Listed below are T cell receptor beta chains from one sample, sequenced in a study of early T cells in non-severe SARS-CoV-2 infection. TCRdb used MiXCR to reprocess the 5' RACE reads, holding one entry per CDR3 protein. This table has 97,000 or so distinct CDR3 sequences, around 13% appearing once. Sequencing input: whole blood. These receptors came from an adult who was a healthcare worker with PCR-confirmed SARS-CoV-2 infection or an uninfected control (not recorded which). CDR3s include the opening cysteine and the closing phenylalanine or tryptophan. A D gene is named only where the DNA matches it firmly. For some rows the clone size is stated as once, few or many, or as a class when expanded; others skip it.

clone_size: -; d_call: TRBD2; v_call: TRBV10-3; j_call: TRBJ2-3; cdr3_nt: TGTGCCAGTTCGGGACTAGCGGGCACAGATACGCAGTATTTT; cdr3_aa: CASSGLAGTDTQYF
clone_size: many; d_call: -; v_call: TRBV5-6; j_call: TRBJ2-1; cdr3_nt: TGTGCCAGCAGCTTGGTGGGAGACAGGGGCGGGAGTGGTCAACGATTC; cdr3_aa: CASSLVGDRGGSGQRF
clone_size: -; d_call: TRBD2; v_call: TRBV18; j_call: TRBJ2-1; cdr3_nt: TGTGCCAGCTCACCTCTCGGGACTAGCGGGAGAGAGCAGTTCTTC; cdr3_aa: CASSPLGTSGREQFF
clone_size: -; d_call: TRBD2; v_call: TRBV15; j_call: TRBJ2-3; cdr3_nt: TGTGCCACCAGCACTAGCGGCCGCACAGATACGCAGTATTTT; cdr3_aa: CATSTSGRTDTQYF
clone_size: many; d_call: -; v_call: TRBV5-6; j_call: TRBJ2-1; cdr3_nt: TGTGCCAGCAGCTTGAAGGCGGATTTATTCTCCTACAATGAGCAGTTCTTC; cdr3_aa: CASSLKADLFSYNEQFF
clone_size: few; d_call: TRBD2; v_call: TRBV29-1; j_call: TRBJ2-3; cdr3_nt: TGCAGCGTTGCGAGGGGAGGGCCGCCAGATACGCAGTATTTT; cdr3_aa: CSVARGGPPDTQYF
clone_size: many; d_call: TRBD2; v_call: TRBV20-1; j_call: TRBJ2-1; cdr3_nt: TGCAGTGCCCTCCGTCCTAGCGGGAGTGATGAGCAGTTCTTC; cdr3_aa: CSALRPSGSDEQFF
clone_size: -; d_call: -; v_call: TRBV10-3; j_call: TRBJ1-1; cdr3_nt: TGTGCCACAGGTATGACCCACACTGAAGCTTTCTTT; cdr3_aa: CATGMTHTEAFF
clone_size: -; d_call: -; v_call: TRBV20-1; j_call: TRBJ1-2; cdr3_nt: TGCAGTGCCGATCAGGGAAACTATGGCTACACCTTC; cdr3_aa: CSADQGNYGYTF
clone_size: many; d_call: -; v_call: TRBV10-3; j_call: TRBJ2-2; cdr3_nt: TGTGCCATCATGAGGGGCGACACCGGGGAGCTGTTTTTT; cdr3_aa: CAIMRGDTGELFF
clone_size: many; d_call: -; v_call: TRBV3-1; j_call: TRBJ2-1; cdr3_nt: TGTGCCAGCAGCCAAGATAGGTCCCGGCTAACCTACAATGAGCAGTTCTTC; cdr3_aa: CASSQDRSRLTYNEQFF
clone_size: many; d_call: -; v_call: TRBV4-3; j_call: TRBJ2-1; cdr3_nt: TGCGCCAGCAGCCAAGGTCCGAGACCCTACAATGAGCAGTTCTTC; cdr3_aa: CASSQGPRPYNEQFF
clone_size: few; d_call: -; v_call: TRBV28; j_call: TRBJ2-7; cdr3_nt: TGTGCCAGCACCCGCGGCGGGGACATGACCTACGAGCAGTACTTC; cdr3_aa: CASTRGGDMTYEQYF
clone_size: -; d_call: -; v_call: TRBV29-1; j_call: TRBJ2-3; cdr3_nt: TGCAGCGGAACTGGGGCAGCAGATACGCAGTATTTT; cdr3_aa: CSGTGAADTQYF
clone_size: -; d_call: -; v_call: TRBV20-1; j_call: TRBJ2-7; cdr3_nt: TGCAGTGCTAGCGAACAGGTTGTCTACGAGCAGTACTTC; cdr3_aa: CSASEQVVYEQYF
clone_size: -; d_call: -; v_call: TRBV20-1; j_call: TRBJ2-7; cdr3_nt: TGCAGTGCTAGAAGCAGGGAATACGAGCAGTACTTC; cdr3_aa: CSARSREYEQYF
clone_size: few; d_call: -; v_call: TRBV28; j_call: TRBJ2-1; cdr3_nt: TGTGCCAGCAGTTTATTGGTAACAGATACCTACAATGAGCAGTTCTTC; cdr3_aa: CASSLLVTDTYNEQFF
clone_size: many; d_call: -; v_call: TRBV12-3/TRBV12-4; j_call: TRBJ1-4; cdr3_nt: TGTGCCAGCAAATATCGATCTGCAGGTGAAAAACTGTTTTTT; cdr3_aa: CASKYRSAGEKLFF
clone_size: few; d_call: -; v_call: TRBV5-1; j_call: TRBJ2-1; cdr3_nt: TGCGCCAGCAGCTCCTGGGCGGGATCGGACAATGAGCAGTTCTTC; cdr3_aa: CASSSWAGSDNEQFF
clone_size: many; d_call: TRBD2; v_call: TRBV20-1; j_call: TRBJ2-7; cdr3_nt: TGCAGTGCAAATAGCGGGAGGGTTTGGGAGCAGTACTTC; cdr3_aa: CSANSGRVWEQYF
clone_size: -; d_call: -; v_call: TRBV5-6; j_call: TRBJ2-3; cdr3_nt: TGTGCCAGCAGCTTGGACTCCTATGTAACGGATACGCAGTATTTT; cdr3_aa: CASSLDSYVTDTQYF
clone_size: many; d_call: TRBD2; v_call: TRBV7-9; j_call: TRBJ2-7; cdr3_nt: TGTGCCAGCAGCTTAGTGATGACTAGCGGGAGAAACGAGCAGTACTTC; cdr3_aa: CASSLVMTSGRNEQYF
clone_size: -; d_call: -; v_call: TRBV29-1; j_call: TRBJ2-1; cdr3_nt: TGCAGCGTTGAAGGGGGCAATGAGCAGTTCTTC; cdr3_aa: CSVEGGNEQFF
clone_size: many; d_call: TRBD1; v_call: TRBV20-1; j_call: TRBJ1-2; cdr3_nt: TGCAGTGCTCGCCGACAGGGAGATGGCTACACCTTC; cdr3_aa: CSARRQGDGYTF
clone_size: many; d_call: -; v_call: TRBV12-3/TRBV12-4; j_call: TRBJ2-1; cdr3_nt: TGTGCCAGCAGTTTTAGCGTCCCCTACAATGAGCAGTTCTTC; cdr3_aa: CASSFSVPYNEQFF
clone_size: -; d_call: -; v_call: TRBV6-5; j_call: TRBJ2-7; cdr3_nt: TGTGCCAGCAGTTACTCTAGCCACCCTTCAGGGCACGAGCAGTACTTC; cdr3_aa: CASSYSSHPSGHEQYF
clone_size: many; d_call: -; v_call: TRBV5-5; j_call: TRBJ1-1; cdr3_nt: TGTGCCAGCAGCCGGGGTTGGTCGAACACTGAAGCTTTCTTT; cdr3_aa: CASSRGWSNTEAFF
clone_size: few; d_call: TRBD1; v_call: TRBV11-2; j_call: TRBJ2-4; cdr3_nt: TGTGCCAGCAGCTTAGGTTCGACAGGGAACATTCAGTACTTC; cdr3_aa: CASSLGSTGNIQYF
clone_size: few; d_call: TRBD1; v_call: TRBV12-3/TRBV12-4; j_call: TRBJ1-6; cdr3_nt: TGTGCCAGCAAAGAACAGGGGGCGGGATCACCCCTCCACTTT; cdr3_aa: CASKEQGAGSPLHF
clone_size: many; d_call: -; v_call: TRBV12-3/TRBV12-4; j_call: TRBJ1-1; cdr3_nt: TGTGCCAGCAGCAGACAGAACACTGAAGCTTTCTTT; cdr3_aa: CASSRQNTEAFF
clone_size: -; d_call: -; v_call: TRBV9; j_call: TRBJ1-1; cdr3_nt: TGTGCCAGCAGCGTAGGCAGTCATGCTGAAGCTTTCTTT; cdr3_aa: CASSVGSHAEAFF
clone_size: many; d_call: -; v_call: TRBV5-1; j_call: TRBJ1-4; cdr3_nt: TGCGCCAGCAGCCCAAGAGACATTGGGGGAAAACTGTTTTTT; cdr3_aa: CASSPRDIGGKLFF